This section outlines one TCR beta chain sequence together with its context. Assay: immunoSEQ multiplex PCR; the TCRdb copy retains only in-frame clones and omits some. The sample yields around 140,000 clones, just under 90% seen once. The record originates from a study of control samples from healthy donors and cancer patients. The V end lost 1 base, the J end lost 0 bases, and 8 bases lay between the germline ends. The CDR3 sequence is 16 residues long. Germline CDR1 SGHKS, CDR2 YYEKEE (reference sequence). Sequenced input: PBMCs. The sequence was obtained from a man in his forties or fifties with head and neck cancer. The chain couples TRBV5-5 to TRBJ2-6; TRBD2 is a possible D gene (5 bases). The CDR3 region has the DNA TGTGCCAGCAGCTTGAGAGGGCTCTCTGGGGCCAACGTCCTGACTTTC. Encoded protein: CASSLRGLSGANVLTF.